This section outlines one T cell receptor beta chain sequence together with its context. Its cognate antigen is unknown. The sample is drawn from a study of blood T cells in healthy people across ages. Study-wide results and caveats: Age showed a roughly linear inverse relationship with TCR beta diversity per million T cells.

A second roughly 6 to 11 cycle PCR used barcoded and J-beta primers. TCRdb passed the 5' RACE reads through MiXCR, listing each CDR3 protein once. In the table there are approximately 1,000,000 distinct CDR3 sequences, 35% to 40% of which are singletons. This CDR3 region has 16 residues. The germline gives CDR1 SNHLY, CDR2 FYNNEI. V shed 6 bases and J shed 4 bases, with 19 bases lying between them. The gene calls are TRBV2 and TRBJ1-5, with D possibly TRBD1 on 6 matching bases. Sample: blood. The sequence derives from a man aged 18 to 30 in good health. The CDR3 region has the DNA TGTGCCAGCAGACGGGACACAGGGCTCGGTAATCAGCCCCAGCATTTT. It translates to CASRRDTGLGNQPQHF.